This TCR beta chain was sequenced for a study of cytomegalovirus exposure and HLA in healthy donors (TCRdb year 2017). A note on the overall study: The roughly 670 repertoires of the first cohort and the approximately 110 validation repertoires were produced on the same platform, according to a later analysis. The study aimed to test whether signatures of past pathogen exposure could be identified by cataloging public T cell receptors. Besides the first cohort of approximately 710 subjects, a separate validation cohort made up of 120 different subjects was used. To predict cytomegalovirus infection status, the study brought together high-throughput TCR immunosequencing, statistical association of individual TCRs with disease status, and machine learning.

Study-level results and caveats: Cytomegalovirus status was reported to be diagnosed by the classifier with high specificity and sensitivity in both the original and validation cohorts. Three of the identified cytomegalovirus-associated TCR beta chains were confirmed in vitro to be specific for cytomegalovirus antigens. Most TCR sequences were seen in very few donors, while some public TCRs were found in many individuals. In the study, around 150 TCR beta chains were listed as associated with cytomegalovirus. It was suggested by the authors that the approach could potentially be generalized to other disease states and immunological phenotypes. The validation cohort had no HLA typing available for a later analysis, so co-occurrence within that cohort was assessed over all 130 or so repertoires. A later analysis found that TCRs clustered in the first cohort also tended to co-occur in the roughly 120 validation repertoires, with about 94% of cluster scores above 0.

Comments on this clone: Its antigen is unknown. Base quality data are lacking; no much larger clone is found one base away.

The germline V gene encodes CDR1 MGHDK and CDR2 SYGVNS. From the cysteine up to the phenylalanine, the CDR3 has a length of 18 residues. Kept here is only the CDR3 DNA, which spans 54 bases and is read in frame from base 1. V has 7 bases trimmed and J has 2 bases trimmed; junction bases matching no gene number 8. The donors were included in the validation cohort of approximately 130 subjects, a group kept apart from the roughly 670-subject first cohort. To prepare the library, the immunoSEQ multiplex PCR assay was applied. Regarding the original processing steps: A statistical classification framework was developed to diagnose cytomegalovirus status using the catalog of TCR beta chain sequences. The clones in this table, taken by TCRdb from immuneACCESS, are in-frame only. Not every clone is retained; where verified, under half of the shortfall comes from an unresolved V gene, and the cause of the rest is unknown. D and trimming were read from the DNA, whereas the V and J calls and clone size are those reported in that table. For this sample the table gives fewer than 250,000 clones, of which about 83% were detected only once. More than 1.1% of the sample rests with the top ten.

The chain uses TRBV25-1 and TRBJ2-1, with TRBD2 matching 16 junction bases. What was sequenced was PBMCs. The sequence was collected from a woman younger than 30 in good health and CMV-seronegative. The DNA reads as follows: TGTGCCAGCAAAATGGGACTAGCGGGAGGGCGGGCCTACAATGAGCAGTTCTTC. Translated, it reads CASKMGLAGGRAYNEQFF.